Listed below are T cell receptor beta chains from one sample, sequenced in a study of T cells in Graves' hyperthyroidism and ophthalmopathy. MiXCR, applied by TCRdb to the multiplex PCR reads, yields one record per CDR3 protein. The sample carries about 600,000 distinct CDR3 sequences, 12% to 15% recorded once. Source material: blood. The receptors stem from a young woman with Graves' ophthalmopathy. Each CDR3 is given without its conserved first and last residue. Fields, in order: J gene, D gene, V gene, CDR3 protein. A D gene is named only where the DNA matches it firmly.

TRBJ1-5	NA	TRBV11-2	ASSLDYRDQPQH
TRBJ1-5	NA	TRBV30	AWSQGSGNQPQH
TRBJ2-1	TRBD2	TRBV6-1	ASSEALDSGSNEQF
TRBJ1-2	TRBD1	TRBV4-3	ASSQERGRDGYT
TRBJ2-2	TRBD1	TRBV14	ASRPRPTGANTGELF
TRBJ2-5	NA	TRBV29-1	SVDRGIGETQY
TRBJ2-1	TRBD2	TRBV7-3	ASSFATAGGSYNEQF
TRBJ2-5	NA	TRBV11-2	ASSLGRAETQY
TRBJ1-3	TRBD1	TRBV28	ASLGQNSGNTIY
TRBJ2-6	NA	TRBV6-1	ASRRFGSGANVLT
TRBJ1-5	NA	TRBV7-8	ASSLSSSGAHQPQH
TRBJ2-1	NA	TRBV15	ATSRVGGNGYEQF
TRBJ1-2	NA	TRBV12-3/TRBV12-4	ASSDWRRNYGYT
TRBJ2-7	TRBD2	TRBV27	ASSLRPDVWTSGRAGYEQY
TRBJ1-5	NA	TRBV11-3	ASSLGEGIGPQH
TRBJ2-7	TRBD2	TRBV27	ASSLSSIRSSGRASEQY
TRBJ2-7	TRBD1	TRBV28	ASSEGQHYEQY
TRBJ2-3	NA	TRBV5-1	ATTASSADTQY
TRBJ2-7	NA	TRBV20-1	SARYRGKGSYEQY
TRBJ2-3	NA	TRBV27	ASSPNTASGTQY
TRBJ1-6	NA	TRBV3-1	ASSPRGVIANSPLH
TRBJ1-1	NA	TRBV15	ATSRDRGVNTEAF
TRBJ2-1	NA	TRBV11-1	ASSLVAGFYNEQF
TRBJ1-6	TRBD1	TRBV20-1	SASYRDRYSPLH
TRBJ2-2	TRBD2	TRBV7-2	ASSWTSGRDTGELF
TRBJ2-7	TRBD2	TRBV6-1	ASRRTSGNYEQY
TRBJ2-1	TRBD2	TRBV11-2	ASSLGPGLVHTPYNEQF
TRBJ1-6	NA	TRBV5-1	ASSDGIWADSPLH